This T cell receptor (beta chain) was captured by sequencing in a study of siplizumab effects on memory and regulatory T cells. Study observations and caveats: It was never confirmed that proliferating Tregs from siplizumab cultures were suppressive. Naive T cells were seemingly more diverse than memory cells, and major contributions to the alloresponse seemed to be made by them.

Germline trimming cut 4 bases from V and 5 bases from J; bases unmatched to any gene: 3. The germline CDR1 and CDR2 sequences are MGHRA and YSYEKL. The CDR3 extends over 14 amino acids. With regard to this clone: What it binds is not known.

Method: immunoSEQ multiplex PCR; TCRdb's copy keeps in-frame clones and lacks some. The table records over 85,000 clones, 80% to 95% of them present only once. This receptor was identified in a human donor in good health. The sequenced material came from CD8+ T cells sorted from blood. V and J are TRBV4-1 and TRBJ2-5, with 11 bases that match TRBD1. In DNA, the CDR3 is TGCGCCAGCAGCCTAGGACAGGGGGCGGAGACCCAGTACTTC. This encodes CASSLGQGAETQYF.